The rows below give T cell receptor beta chains drawn from one sample of a study of cytomegalovirus exposure and HLA in healthy donors. The assay was immunoSEQ multiplex PCR, and TCRdb's table has in-frame clones only and misses some. This sample has under 200,000 clones, with roughly 80% found just once. The sequencing sample was made of PBMCs. The source is a man younger than 45 in good health and CMV-seronegative. Each CDR3 is given with its conserved first and last residue. The D gene is left open where the match is weak. For some rows the clone size is stated as once, few or many, or as a class when expanded; others skip it.

D gene: TRBD2; V gene: TRBV13; J gene: TRBJ2-7; clone size: .; CDR3 DNA: TGTGCCAGCAGCTCGGGACTAGCGGGAGGTGAAGTAAGCGAGCAGTACTTC; CDR3 protein: CASSSGLAGGEVSEQYF
D gene: .; V gene: TRBV28; J gene: TRBJ1-3; clone size: .; CDR3 DNA: TGTGCCAGCAGTCCTGGGGTGAGACAGCGAAACACCATATATTTT; CDR3 protein: CASSPGVRQRNTIYF
D gene: .; V gene: TRBV29-1; J gene: TRBJ1-1; clone size: once; CDR3 DNA: TGCAGCGTCGCCCCAGGGCAAATCATGAACACTGAAGCTTTCTTT; CDR3 protein: CSVAPGQIMNTEAFF
D gene: TRBD1; V gene: TRBV27; J gene: TRBJ2-5; clone size: .; CDR3 DNA: TGTGCCAGCAGTCACCAAACAGGGGGCAGTGAGACCCAGTACTTC; CDR3 protein: CASSHQTGGSETQYF
D gene: .; V gene: TRBV4-1; J gene: TRBJ2-1; clone size: .; CDR3 DNA: TGCGCCAGCAGCCAAGTGGGCCAGGTCCCTCTTTGGTACAATGAGCAGTTCTTC; CDR3 protein: CASSQVGQVPLWYNEQFF
D gene: .; V gene: TRBV5-1; J gene: TRBJ2-6; clone size: .; CDR3 DNA: TGCGCCAGCAGCTTACGGCTAGGGGGCTCTGGGGCCAACGTCCTGACTTTC; CDR3 protein: CASSLRLGGSGANVLTF
D gene: .; V gene: TRBV7-9; J gene: TRBJ1-2; clone size: .; CDR3 DNA: TGTGCCAGCAGCTTAGGTGCGAGCGCTAACTATGGCTACACCTTC; CDR3 protein: CASSLGASANYGYTF
D gene: TRBD1; V gene: TRBV6-5; J gene: TRBJ2-7; clone size: .; CDR3 DNA: TGTGCCAGCAGTTACTCCGCGGGACAGGGAATGTATGAGCAGTACTTC; CDR3 protein: CASSYSAGQGMYEQYF
D gene: .; V gene: TRBV5-1; J gene: TRBJ1-1; clone size: .; CDR3 DNA: TGCGCCAGCAGCTTGTTATTGAACACTGAAGCTTTCTTT; CDR3 protein: CASSLLLNTEAFF
D gene: .; V gene: TRBV5-1; J gene: TRBJ2-5; clone size: .; CDR3 DNA: TGCGCCAGCAGCTTGGGCTACAGGTTCCAAGAGACCCAGTACTTC; CDR3 protein: CASSLGYRFQETQYF
D gene: .; V gene: TRBV5-5; J gene: TRBJ1-6; clone size: few; CDR3 DNA: TGTGCCAGCAGAATGTCCGGAGATAATTCACCCCTCCACTTT; CDR3 protein: CASRMSGDNSPLHF
D gene: TRBD1; V gene: TRBV10-3; J gene: TRBJ1-5; clone size: .; CDR3 DNA: TGTGCCATCAGTGATCCGGGGACAGGGGCCTTAAATCAGCCCCAGCATTTT; CDR3 protein: CAISDPGTGALNQPQHF
D gene: .; V gene: TRBV21-1; J gene: TRBJ1-3; clone size: .; CDR3 DNA: TGTGCCAGCAGCACATCCGGCGGGATTGACACTGCGCGGACCATATATTTT; CDR3 protein: CASSTSGGIDTARTIYF
D gene: .; V gene: TRBV11-2; J gene: TRBJ1-1; clone size: .; CDR3 DNA: TGTGCCAGCAGCTTCGCCCTTGGCCCCACCATGAACACTGAAGCTTTCTTT; CDR3 protein: CASSFALGPTMNTEAFF
D gene: TRBD1; V gene: TRBV5-5; J gene: TRBJ1-6; clone size: .; CDR3 DNA: TGTGCCAGCAGCTTATATTCCGGGACAGGGACACCCCTCCACTTT; CDR3 protein: CASSLYSGTGTPLHF
D gene: TRBD1; V gene: TRBV7-9; J gene: TRBJ1-1; clone size: .; CDR3 DNA: TGTGCCAGCCAAGGAACAGGGGTGAACACTGAAGCTTTCTTT; CDR3 protein: CASQGTGVNTEAFF
D gene: TRBD1; V gene: TRBV29-1; J gene: TRBJ1-1; clone size: .; CDR3 DNA: TGCAGCGTTGACAGGGGGCGATCTGAAGCTTTCTTT; CDR3 protein: CSVDRGRSEAFF
D gene: .; V gene: TRBV7-2; J gene: TRBJ2-2; clone size: .; CDR3 DNA: TGTGCCAGCAGCTCCCCAGTCACCGGGGAGCTGTTTTTT; CDR3 protein: CASSSPVTGELFF
D gene: .; V gene: TRBV6-5; J gene: TRBJ2-7; clone size: .; CDR3 DNA: TGTGCCAGCAGGTACGGGCTGGCCTACGAGCAGTACTTC; CDR3 protein: CASRYGLAYEQYF
D gene: TRBD1; V gene: TRBV28; J gene: TRBJ2-7; clone size: .; CDR3 DNA: TGTGCCAGCAACGAACAGGGGCATTCCTACGAGCAGTACTTC; CDR3 protein: CASNEQGHSYEQYF
D gene: TRBD2; V gene: TRBV7-3; J gene: TRBJ2-3; clone size: .; CDR3 DNA: TGTGCCAGCAGCTTAACCCCGACTAGCGGGGGTAAAGATACGCAGTATTTT; CDR3 protein: CASSLTPTSGGKDTQYF
D gene: .; V gene: TRBV5-4; J gene: TRBJ1-4; clone size: .; CDR3 DNA: TGTGCCAGCAGCTTACCCTCCATCACACCAGAAAAACTGTTTTTT; CDR3 protein: CASSLPSITPEKLFF
D gene: TRBD1; V gene: TRBV28; J gene: TRBJ2-7; clone size: .; CDR3 DNA: TGTGCCAGCAGCTTACCGTCGTTCAGGGGGTCTCCTACCTACGAGCAGTACTTC; CDR3 protein: CASSLPSFRGSPTYEQYF
D gene: TRBD2; V gene: TRBV28; J gene: TRBJ2-3; clone size: .; CDR3 DNA: TGTGCCGGCCGACAGCGGGAGTTAGGGGCAGATACGCAGTATTTT; CDR3 protein: CAGRQRELGADTQYF
D gene: TRBD2; V gene: TRBV5-1; J gene: TRBJ2-1; clone size: .; CDR3 DNA: TGCGCCAGCAGAGGACTAGCGGGAGGGAGCTCCTACAATGAGCAGTTCTTC; CDR3 protein: CASRGLAGGSSYNEQFF
D gene: TRBD1; V gene: TRBV5-6; J gene: TRBJ1-5; clone size: .; CDR3 DNA: TGTGCCAGCAGCGCGTCGACAGGGATTAATCAGCCCCAGCATTTT; CDR3 protein: CASSASTGINQPQHF
D gene: .; V gene: TRBV7-2; J gene: TRBJ1-3; clone size: .; CDR3 DNA: TGTGCCAGCAGCTTAGGAATAGGGGCTGGAAACACCATATATTTT; CDR3 protein: CASSLGIGAGNTIYF
D gene: .; V gene: TRBV20-1; J gene: TRBJ1-2; clone size: .; CDR3 DNA: TGCAGTGCTAGAGCGCAGGAGGTGACCTTC; CDR3 protein: CSARAQEVTF
D gene: TRBD2; V gene: TRBV19; J gene: TRBJ2-1; clone size: .; CDR3 DNA: TGTGCCAGTACCGGGGCTAGCGGGGGGGCCATTGAGCAGTTCTTC; CDR3 protein: CASTGASGGAIEQFF
D gene: TRBD2; V gene: TRBV6-6; J gene: TRBJ2-1; clone size: .; CDR3 DNA: TGTGCCAGCAATACCGCCACTAGCGGGGTTAATGAGCAGTTCTTC; CDR3 protein: CASNTATSGVNEQFF
D gene: TRBD1; V gene: TRBV6-6; J gene: TRBJ2-7; clone size: .; CDR3 DNA: TGTGCCAGCAGTTACCGGGACAGAGACCTCTACGAGCAGTACTTC; CDR3 protein: CASSYRDRDLYEQYF
D gene: .; V gene: TRBV7-9; J gene: TRBJ2-3; clone size: .; CDR3 DNA: TGTGCCAGCAGCCCAAAGCGGAGAATCGCAGATACGCAGTATTTT; CDR3 protein: CASSPKRRIADTQYF
D gene: .; V gene: TRBV11-2; J gene: TRBJ2-7; clone size: .; CDR3 DNA: TGTGCCAGCAGACCGAGTCGCGGGACAGTCAGCTACGAGCAGTACTTC; CDR3 protein: CASRPSRGTVSYEQYF
D gene: TRBD1; V gene: TRBV10-3; J gene: TRBJ1-3; clone size: .; CDR3 DNA: TGTGCCATCAGTGATAGGGACAGAAACTCTGGAAACACCATATATTTT; CDR3 protein: CAISDRDRNSGNTIYF
D gene: TRBD1; V gene: TRBV7-2; J gene: TRBJ1-1; clone size: .; CDR3 DNA: TGTGCCAGCCAACGACAGGGGATCGCTGAAGCTTTCTTT; CDR3 protein: CASQRQGIAEAFF
D gene: TRBD1; V gene: TRBV28; J gene: TRBJ1-4; clone size: .; CDR3 DNA: TGTGCCAGCAGCTATCGATGGGGACAGCATAATGAAAAACTGTTTTTT; CDR3 protein: CASSYRWGQHNEKLFF
D gene: .; V gene: TRBV28; J gene: TRBJ1-2; clone size: once; CDR3 DNA: TGTGCCAGCAGTTTGGGCAGTGGCTACACCTTC; CDR3 protein: CASSLGSGYTF
D gene: TRBD2; V gene: TRBV7-9; J gene: TRBJ2-6; clone size: once; CDR3 DNA: TGTTCCAGCAGCTTAGTGCTCCCTGCGGGGGTTGGGGCCAACGTCCTGACTTTC; CDR3 protein: CSSSLVLPAGVGANVLTF
D gene: TRBD1; V gene: TRBV13; J gene: TRBJ2-7; clone size: .; CDR3 DNA: TGTGCCAGCAGCTTAGAGGGCAGGGGGCCTTCGTACGAGCAGTACTTC; CDR3 protein: CASSLEGRGPSYEQYF
D gene: TRBD1; V gene: TRBV4-3; J gene: TRBJ1-3; clone size: .; CDR3 DNA: TGCGCCAGCAGCCAGACCAAGGGACAGGGGGCTAGCACCATATATTTT; CDR3 protein: CASSQTKGQGASTIYF
D gene: TRBD1; V gene: TRBV9; J gene: TRBJ2-2; clone size: .; CDR3 DNA: TGTGCCAGCAGCCTACGGACAGGGGGGCCCGGGGAGCTGTTTTTT; CDR3 protein: CASSLRTGGPGELFF
D gene: TRBD1; V gene: TRBV7-6; J gene: TRBJ2-3; clone size: few; CDR3 DNA: TGTGCCAGCAGCTCCAGGGGGCATGGAGATACGCAGTATTTT; CDR3 protein: CASSSRGHGDTQYF
D gene: .; V gene: TRBV5-1; J gene: TRBJ1-3; clone size: few; CDR3 DNA: TGCGCCAGCAGCCTGTCGGGGGTCGACTCTGGAAACACCATATATTTT; CDR3 protein: CASSLSGVDSGNTIYF
D gene: TRBD1; V gene: TRBV27; J gene: TRBJ2-6; clone size: .; CDR3 DNA: TGTGCCAGCAGTGTCCGGGACAGCCATCGTGGGGCCAACGTCCTGACTTTC; CDR3 protein: CASSVRDSHRGANVLTF
D gene: .; V gene: TRBV7-9; J gene: TRBJ1-4; clone size: .; CDR3 DNA: TGTGCCAGCAGCAAAAACAGGGATGGGGCAGAAAAACTGTTTTTT; CDR3 protein: CASSKNRDGAEKLFF
D gene: TRBD1; V gene: TRBV7-9; J gene: TRBJ1-5; clone size: .; CDR3 DNA: TGTGCCAGCAGCTTAGACTCAGGGGGCCTGGGTCTTCAGCCCCAGCATTTT; CDR3 protein: CASSLDSGGLGLQPQHF
D gene: TRBD2; V gene: TRBV19; J gene: TRBJ2-1; clone size: .; CDR3 DNA: TGTGCCAGTAGACCCGGGACTAGCGGATACAATGAGCAGTTCTTC; CDR3 protein: CASRPGTSGYNEQFF
D gene: .; V gene: TRBV30; J gene: TRBJ2-3; clone size: .; CDR3 DNA: TGTGCCTGGAGTGAGGGGATCGGTTTGGATACGCAGTATTTT; CDR3 protein: CAWSEGIGLDTQYF
D gene: .; V gene: TRBV7-7; J gene: TRBJ2-5; clone size: .; CDR3 DNA: TGTGCCAGCAGCTTAGGGGCTAAGAACCAAGAGACCCAGTACTTC; CDR3 protein: CASSLGAKNQETQYF